This T cell receptor beta chain derives from a study of cytomegalovirus exposure and HLA in healthy donors (TCRdb year 2017). With respect to the entire study: According to an earlier analysis of several hundred of the donors, 200 million or so T cells yielded 90 million to 140 million unique TCR beta sequences and 276 Gb of sequence data. Roughly 300 gigabases of sequencing data and 78 million or so unique TCR sequences were included in an early release covering over 600 HLA-typed donors. Among 398 genotyped donors of the cohort, an average of about 220,000 unique TCR beta nucleotide sequences was sequenced per donor, of which about 20% were non-productive. Of the 300 to 500 genotyped donors, roughly 80% were placed in the genetic ancestry cluster associated with self-reported Caucasian donors. Every repertoire in the discovery cohort had been generated on one and the same sequencing platform. The study profiled the T cell repertoires of under 700 subjects by immunosequencing and related them to cytomegalovirus serostatus. An earlier analysis of 587 of the donors used high-throughput TCR beta sequencing to judge whether each TCR beta V gene segment behaved as functional or pseudogenic. Rather than drawing on any new phenotypic data, the later analysis identified candidate immune exposures from TCR beta sequences and the way those sequences occurred across donors. A later analysis re-analyzed previously published TCR beta repertoires from approximately 670 donors and added high-resolution HLA genotyping to study TCR occurrence patterns. The number of donors typed differed by locus, with about 629-640 for A, B, C, DRB1 and DQB1, about 500 for DQA1, over 600 for DPA1, and around 450 for DPB1. The study aimed to test whether signatures of past pathogen exposure could be identified by cataloging public T cell receptors. HLA typing covered class I and class II loci at four-digit resolution. Alongside the repertoire data, information on donor age, sex, ethnicity and CMV serostatus was compiled. Five DR-DQ haplotypes were handled as single units for association and clustering, since linkage in the cohort was strong. A separate validation cohort of roughly 110 different subjects was used in addition to the roughly 640-subject first cohort. To predict cytomegalovirus infection status, the study combined high-throughput TCR immunosequencing, statistical association of individual TCRs with disease status, and machine learning. A later genetic analysis took genome-wide SNP genotypes for about 55% of the 666 donors and used that subset as a discovery cohort. Points the paper makes about the study in general: Because counts were too low, roughly 18 rarely observed V segments, including chromosome 9 orphons, were left out of the earlier analysis of about 500 of the donors. Cytomegalovirus status was reported to be diagnosed by the classifier with high specificity and sensitivity in both the original and validation cohorts. Specific HLA alleles were associated with 15,000 to 20,000 TCR beta sequences at a false discovery rate of 0.05 in a later analysis. The authors suggested that the approach could potentially be generalized to other disease states and immunological phenotypes. Linkage disequilibrium might explain the correlated functional status among segregating V segments, but an unknown experimental factor could not be excluded. A later genetic analysis associated a missense DCLRE1C variant with V-gene and J-gene trimming of TCR beta chains, and an independent cohort replicated the association. In a later analysis, most CMV-associated TCR beta chains were found to appear HLA-restricted, with HLA associations seemingly driven largely by CMV exposure. Because the 87-base-pair reads could not distinguish some IMGT-functional V segments, including TRBV6-2 and TRBV6-3, those segments were excluded. Compared with equally common non-associated chains, HLA-associated TCR beta chains in a later analysis were more clonally expanded and had lower generation probabilities. The cohort was sequenced for TCR beta chains only, and without alpha or paired-chain data the features that could be detected were limited. According to a later analysis, parvovirus B19, influenza, CMV and Epstein-Barr virus appeared linked to several top co-occurrence clusters. A group of highly shared sequence variants was considered likely to be a technical artifact of the sequencing pipeline. The only immune exposure information available for the cohort was CMV serostatus. Strong co-occurrence of HLA alleles, especially DR and DQ, made assigning TCR associations to individual alleles difficult. In the study, some 160 TCR beta chains were listed as associated with cytomegalovirus. Presence/absence analyses assumed roughly uniform sequencing depth across donors, an assumption that may not hold. A later analysis found that TCR association rates varied across HLA loci, with DRB1 alleles showing the most associated TCRs and HLA-C alleles the fewest. A further reported finding was that TCR beta sequences accurately predicted the HLA-A and HLA-B alleles for most subjects in the first cohort. Because some donors lacked HLA typing at each locus, the association tests relied only on the typed subset. A later genetic analysis reported fewer N-insertions in productive TCRs among donors in an Asian-associated ancestry cluster than the 666-donor mean. A few of the identified cytomegalovirus-associated TCR beta chains were confirmed in vitro to be specific for cytomegalovirus antigens. Broadly in line with IMGT annotations, most TCR beta V segments showed up in productive rearrangements about 87% or about 30% of the time in an earlier analysis of several hundred of the donors. Most TCR sequences were observed very rarely across donors, whereas some public TCRs were present in many individuals.

The protocol used for the library was the immunoSEQ multiplex PCR assay. The multiplex PCR relied on a mix of 60 forward primers for TCR Vbeta segments and 13 reverse primers for TCR Jbeta segments. Amplification of the CDR3 region of rearranged TCR beta genes was performed with a multiplex PCR assay on genomic DNA. Amplified TCR beta libraries were sequenced as 87-base-pair reads on the Illumina HiSeq System. The original pipeline was this. Across the 670 or so repertoires, a later analysis counted 80 million or so unique TCR beta chains, around 10 million of which were shared by at least two donors. A nearest-neighbor algorithm error-corrected the raw reads and collapsed the reads into unique sequences, merging closely related sequences to remove PCR and sequencing errors. Alignment of CDR3 sequences to IMGT reference sequences was used to assign V, D and J gene segments. For a sequence to be retained, a match of at least six nucleotides was required to both a V gene segment and a J gene segment. Rearrangements were called productive when the CDR3 lacked stop codons and stayed in frame with V and J; all others were non-productive. Following IMGT convention, CDR3 was defined as the stretch from the second conserved V-encoded cysteine to the conserved J-encoded phenylalanine. The earlier analysis of 550 to 650 of the donors excluded any sequence lacking an unambiguous match to a single V gene segment. An earlier analysis of roughly 590 of the donors called V segments functional above 56.7% productive rearrangements and segregating when the between-donor standard deviation exceeded 5%. To diagnose cytomegalovirus status from the catalog of TCR beta chain sequences, a statistical classification framework was built. A later analysis assigned V and J genes by comparing TCR nucleotide sequences with IMGT/GENE-DB human TR gene sequences. In a later analysis, CDR3 sequences and most-parsimonious VDJ recombination scenarios were assigned using the TCRdist pipeline. In a later analysis, each TCR beta chain was defined by its CDR3 amino acid sequence together with its V-gene family, and reads without a unique V-gene family were excluded. A later analysis removed 550 to 650 highly shared, low-generation-probability nucleotide sequences to deal with suspected cross-contamination and a sequencing artifact. For each public chain, a later analysis derived a clonal expansion index from normalized ranks of inferred template counts within each repertoire. Generation probabilities in a later analysis came from a VDJ recombination model fitted to out-of-frame rearrangements, and those results were checked against IGoR. Hypergeometric tests were used in a later analysis to score TCR-TCR, TCR-HLA and TCR-CMV co-occurrence, with a repertoire-size bias correction applied to the TCR pairs. False discovery rates were estimated in a later analysis by permuting HLA or CMV assignments 20 times. In a later analysis, co-occurring TCRs were grouped using DBSCAN, with TCRdist sequence similarity added in when clustering inside HLA-allele-positive subsets. Co-occurrence clustering excluded repertoires with fewer than 30,000 or more than 120,000 public chains, plus five with anomalous nucleotide sharing. Sourced from immuneACCESS, this table was stored by TCRdb with only in-frame sequences that have V and J called. A share of the clones is absent; for the studies checked, an unresolved V gene accounts for under half, and the remainder has no known explanation. V and J calls and clone size come straight from that table; D and trimming were deduced from the DNA. This sample is represented by around 110,000 clones; roughly 80% of them were singletons. The ten largest clones add up to 2.1% of the sample.

About this clone itself: The antigen this receptor binds is unknown. No quality values exist for individual bases; no much larger clone is one base distant.

The germline V gene gives CDR1 as MNHEY and CDR2 as SVGAGI. The junction carries 12 bases between V and J, which are trimmed by 6 bases and 10 bases respectively. The CDR3 goes from the cysteine to the phenylalanine over 12 residues. CDR3 DNA only is kept here, 36 bases in frame from base 1. The cohort consisted of 600 to 700 healthy bone marrow donors. At the time of sampling, all cohort members were nominally healthy, though unrecorded immune exposures were likely present. The donor was CMV seronegative and belonged to the group of 352 seronegative cohort members. Every donor gave a peripheral blood sample, and the peripheral blood mononuclear cells from that sample were used for TCR beta sequencing. The Qiagen DNeasy Blood Extraction Kit was used to extract genomic DNA from the blood cell samples.

The sequencing input was PBMCs. Recombination connected TRBV6-5 to TRBJ1-4; a tentative D match to TRBD1 spans 5 bases. The receptor comes from a man aged 25-45 years in good health and CMV-seronegative. Here is the DNA: TGTGCCAGCAGGGGGGGTGCACGAAAACTGTTTTTT. Its amino acids are CASRGGARKLFF.